This T cell receptor (beta chain) was sequenced during a study of early T cells in non-severe SARS-CoV-2 infection. Across the study: Sequencing was performed on bulk RNA from unsorted whole blood, leaving chains unpaired. Study conclusions and caveats: Using VDJdb, the matching emphasized anti-spike CD8 responses while missing private and CD4 specificities.

Unique molecular identifier tags were affixed to discrete cDNA molecules. TCRdb reanalysed the 5' RACE reads using MiXCR and keeps one entry per CDR3 protein. The sample has roughly 63,000 distinct CDR3 sequences, 10% to 15% seen once. The CDR3 sequence is 14 residues long. Trimming removed 1 base at V and 7 bases at J, with 13 bases between. This clonotype was counted a few times. Its antigen remains unidentified. The sequence was collected from an adult who was a healthcare worker with PCR-confirmed SARS-CoV-2 infection or an uninfected control (not recorded which). This chain links TRBV12-3 or TRBV12-4 with TRBJ1-1; D might be TRBD1 (5 bases). Sample: whole blood. As DNA, the CDR3 is TGTGCCAGCAGTTTAGAAGGGGTCTGGGGTGAAGCTTTCTTT. Amino acids: CASSLEGVWGEAFF.